These 15 T cell receptor beta chains were all obtained from the same sample, sequenced in a study of T cell repertoires in cytomegalovirus infection. A single record per CDR3 protein comes from TCRdb applying MiXCR to the reads. The sample lists approximately 770,000 distinct CDR3 sequences, roughly 29% occurring once. These receptors are not linked to any known antigen. The material was cultured CD8+ T cells from PBMCs, obtained from culture after CMV antigen stimulation. These receptors all stem from a human donor in good health (CMV status not recorded). Some clones in this sample may be carry-over from other donors' samples.

This clonotype occurred a few times. The chain joins TRBV6-6 to TRBJ2-4; the D is unclear. CDR3 length: 14 amino acids. Trimming stripped 2 bases from V and 0 bases from J, with 5 bases between. Germline V gene sequence: CDR1 MNHNY, CDR2 SVGAGI (reference sequence). CDR3 in DNA: TGTGCCAGCAGTTACGATCTAGCCAAAAACATTCAGTACTTC. Its protein product is CASSYDLAKNIQYF.

The chain joins TRBV27 to TRBJ2-7, with 10 bases fitting TRBD1. The germline V gene has CDR1 MNHEY and CDR2 SMNVEV (reference sequence). With V trimmed by 8 bases and J by 1 base, 11 bases remained unmatched. There are 16 residues in the CDR3. This CDR3 is CASSPLRTGGSYEQYF. In DNA, the CDR3 is TGTGCCAGCTCACCCCTTAGGACAGGGGGGTCCTACGAGCAGTACTTC.

This clonotype was seen a handful of times. V usage is TRBV7-8 and J usage is TRBJ2-3; TRBD1 matches 7 bases. The V gene's germline CDR1 is SGHVS and CDR2 FQNEAQ. The CDR3 has 14 amino acids. After removal of 7 bases from V and 4 bases from J, the junction contained 8 bases not matched to a gene. Written as DNA, the CDR3 is TGTGCCAGCATCCGGACAGGAGACCCAGATACGCAGTATTTT. Translation gives CASIRTGDPDTQYF. The whole variable domain, remainder taken from reference TRBV7-8 and TRBJ2-3, is GAGVSQSPRYKVAKRGQDVALRCDPISGHVSLFWYQQALGQGPEFLTYFQNEAQLDKSGLPSDRFFAERPEGSVSTLKIQRTQQEDSAVYLCASIRTGDPDTQYFGPGTRLTVL.

Here the CDR3 DNA reads TGTGCCAGTGGTAGGCCGGGGGCTTATTGTGGCTACACCTTC. This sequence encodes CASGRPGAYCGYTF. V is TRBV19 and J is TRBJ1-2; tentative D call: TRBD1 (6 bases). The CDR3 extends over 14 amino acids. V was pared by 8 bases and J by 7 bases, with 20 bases between. The V gene's germline CDR1 is LNHDA and CDR2 SQIVND (reference sequence).

Points on this clonotype: This clone may be a read error of a much larger clone one base away. The chain is built from TRBV7-2 and TRBJ1-1, with a tentative D call TRBD1 (5 bases). Germline V gene data show CDR1 as SGHTA and CDR2 as FQGNSA. The CDR3 has 15 residues. Trimming cost V 6 bases and J 6 bases, with 20 bases left between them. The CDR3 region has the DNA TGTGCCAGCAGGGGGGAGATGGGGCGATTATCTGAAGCTTTCTTT. Its translation: CASRGEMGRLSEAFF. The full variable domain, rest sourced from reference TRBV7-2 and TRBJ1-1, is GAGVSQSPSNKVTEKGKDVELRCDPISGHTALYWYRQSLGQGLEFLIYFQGNSAPDKSGLPSDRFSAERTGGSVSTLTIQRTQQEDSAVYLCASRGEMGRLSEAFFGQGTRLTVV.

The V gene is TRBV20-1, the J gene TRBJ1-2, with D possibly TRBD1 on 6 matching bases. Deletions cut 7 bases from V and 3 bases from J, with 9 bases between. Germline lookup yields CDR1 DFQATT and CDR2 SNEGSKA (reference sequence). This CDR3 is built from 11 residues. Written as DNA, the CDR3 is TGCAGTGGAGGGGGTGACTATGGCTACACCTTC. Translation gives CSGGGDYGYTF.

The chain joins TRBV15 to TRBJ1-5; no reliable D call. Germline V gives CDR1 LNHNV, CDR2 YYDKDF (reference sequence). The length of the CDR3 is 15 residues. The germline V and J ends were trimmed by 0 bases and 7 bases, with 13 bases remaining between them. For the CDR3, the DNA is TGTGCCACCAGCAGAGATCGGGGAGCCGGACAGCCCCAGCATTTT. It codes for CATSRDRGAGQPQHF.

The rearrangement uses TRBV6-1 and TRBJ2-5, with D unresolved. CDR3 size: 14 residues. Between the trimmed V and J ends, which lost 3 bases and 5 bases, there was a span of 13 bases. Germline CDR1 is MNHNS and CDR2 is SASEGT. CDR3 in DNA: TGTGCCAGCAGTGACACCGGACGGCGGGAGACCCAGTACTTC. Its protein is CASSDTGRRETQYF.

The sample holds many counts of this clonotype. This chain connects TRBV7-9 to TRBJ2-7; the match to TRBD1 covers 8 bases. CDR1 SEHNR and CDR2 FQNEAQ come from the germline V gene (reference sequence). The CDR3 contains 14 residues. Losses at the gene ends were 5 bases for V and 2 bases for J; bases not matched to a gene: 5. CDR3 region: CASSPQGDPYEQYV. As DNA, the CDR3 is TGTGCCAGCAGCCCACAGGGGGATCCCTACGAGCAGTACGTC.

This rearrangement joins TRBV7-9 to TRBJ1-1; 7 nucleotides agree with TRBD1. J was trimmed by 1 base and V by 5 bases; bases with no gene match: 7. CDR3 length equals 15 residues. Germline assignment: CDR1 SEHNR and CDR2 FQNEAQ (reference sequence). CDR3 coding DNA: TGTGCCAGCAGCGCCTCCGACAGGGAGAACACTGAAGCTTTCTTT. Amino acid sequence: CASSASDRENTEAFF.

The chain couples TRBV10-3 to TRBJ2-5, with D unclear. There are 15 residues in the CDR3. Trimming shortened V by 7 bases and J by 5 bases, and 20 bases separated the two germline ends. Germline V CDR1 and CDR2: ENHRY, SYGVKD. In DNA, the CDR3 is TGTGCCATCAAGAAAAGCGCTGGGGAATTGGAGACCCAGTACTTC. Translated, it gives CAIKKSAGELETQYF.

The table lists this clonotype with many counts. V and J are TRBV7-2 and TRBJ2-2; 11 positions agree with TRBD2. The CDR3 has 16 residues. Trimming took 0 bases from V and 8 from J; bases not matched to a gene: 5. CDR1 and CDR2 (germline): SGHTA, FQGNSA. The CDR3 coding sequence is TGTGCCAGCAGCTTAGCGGGGACTAGCGGAGGTGGGGAGCTGTTTTTT. Protein product: CASSLAGTSGGGELFF.

The chain joins TRBV12-5 to TRBJ2-1; 9 nucleotides agree with TRBD2. Germline V gene lookup returns CDR1 LGHNT and CDR2 FRNRAP. The CDR3 is made up of 15 amino acids. J lost 3 bases, V lost 6 bases, and 6 bases had no gene match. CDR3 protein: CASGFQRGDYNEQFF. In nucleotides, the CDR3 is TGTGCTAGTGGGTTTCAGCGGGGGGACTACAATGAGCAGTTCTTC.

In this sample, this clonotype turned up a few times. The chain joins TRBV9 to TRBJ2-1, with D possibly being TRBD1 or TRBD2 (5 bases each). Trimming left V 0 bases short and J 4 bases short, with 8 bases between. The CDR3 contains 14 residues. Germline-derived CDR1 and CDR2 are SGDLS and YYNGEE. DNA for the CDR3: TGTGCCAGCAGCGTAGGAGGGGATTACAATGAGCAGTTCTTC. This sequence encodes CASSVGGDYNEQFF.

The sample holds a few counts of this clonotype. V usage is TRBV4-1 and J usage is TRBJ2-2; D gene ambiguous. V gave up 3 bases and J gave up 4 bases, with 9 bases separating them. The germline V gene encodes CDR1 MGHRA and CDR2 YSYEKL. CDR3 length: 14 amino acids. CDR3 in amino acids: CASSQAMSTGELFF. The CDR3, as DNA: TGCGCCAGCAGCCAGGCGATGAGCACCGGGGAGCTGTTTTTT.